Following are 21 T cell receptor beta chains from one sample sequenced in a study of type 1 and type 2 diabetes patients. Amplification started from genomic DNA. The TCR beta CDR3 region was amplified using 30 forward and 13 reverse primers. TCRdb re-called the multiplex PCR reads with MiXCR, one entry per CDR3 protein. The profile covers a few hundred thousand distinct CDR3 sequences, with roughly 44% appearing a single time and roughly 13% taken by the ten largest. Sequencing was carried out using peripheral blood mononuclear cells (PBMCs). The source of these receptors is a man younger than 35 with type 2 diabetes.

The rearrangement uses TRBV15 and TRBJ2-1; 11 bases map to TRBD2. The length of the CDR3 is 19 residues. The germline gives CDR1 LNHNV, CDR2 YYDKDF (reference sequence). The V gene end was trimmed by 3 bases and the J gene end by 5 bases; junction bases not matched to a gene: 15. In DNA form, the CDR3 reads TGTGCCACCAGCAGGTTTAGCGGGAGGGCCAGTTTGTTTGACAATGAGCAGTTCTTC. Translation: CATSRFSGRASLFDNEQFF.

The sample holds a few counts of this clonotype. This chain joins TRBV19 and TRBJ2-2; D is unclear. CDR1 and CDR2 (germline): LNHDA, SQIVND (reference sequence). CDR3 size: 16 residues. Trimming cost V 2 bases and J 1 base, with 11 bases left between them. CDR3 coding DNA: TGTGCCAGTAGTATAATGGCCTGGGGGAACACCGGGGAGCTGTTTTTT. It codes for CASSIMAWGNTGELFF.

The gene calls are TRBV10-3 and TRBJ1-2; D gene uncertain. The CDR3 consists of 13 residues. The germline V gene has CDR1 ENHRY and CDR2 SYGVKD. V was clipped by 10 bases and J by 3 bases, with 15 bases between them. As DNA, the CDR3 is TGTGCCAGCAATGACGGATCCGACTATGGCTACACCTTC. It translates to CASNDGSDYGYTF.

This chain connects TRBV6-6 to TRBJ1-4, with 7 bases that match TRBD1. The germline gives CDR1 MNHNY, CDR2 SVGAGI (reference sequence). Trimming at V came to 4 bases and at J to 3 bases, leaving 5 bases not matched to a gene. This CDR3 is built from 15 residues. The DNA of the CDR3 is TGTGCCAGCAGTTCCAGACAGGGACCTAATGAAAAACTGTTTTTT. As protein: CASSSRQGPNEKLFF.

This clonotype was detected once. This sequence joins TRBV29-1 and TRBJ1-2; 7 bases line up with TRBD1. The length of the CDR3 is 11 residues. The J segment lost 6 bases and the V segment lost 4 bases, leaving 2 bases of the junction unmatched. Germline lookup yields CDR1 SQVTM and CDR2 ANQGSEA. This CDR3 reads CSVVTGNGYTF. CDR3 bases: TGCAGCGTTGTGACAGGGAATGGCTACACCTTC.

This clonotype was detected many times. The rearrangement links TRBV10-1 to TRBJ2-7, with 7 nucleotides matching TRBD1. The J segment lost 3 bases and the V segment lost 3 bases, leaving 5 bases of the junction unmatched. The germline V gene has CDR1 WNHNN and CDR2 SYGVQD (reference sequence). The CDR3 spans 14 residues. The CDR3 DNA sequence: TGCGCCAGCAGTGATAATGGGGACAGCTACGAGCAGTACTTC. Amino acid sequence: CASSDNGDSYEQYF.

This chain connects TRBV24-1 to TRBJ2-1, with 7 bases that match TRBD2. V gave up 3 bases and J gave up 3 bases; unmatched junction bases: 7. Germline-derived CDR1 and CDR2 are KGHDR and SFDVKD. The CDR3 is made up of 16 amino acids. The CDR3 coding sequence is TGTGCCACCAGTGATCAGCGGGGCGCTTACTACAATGAGCAGTTCTTC. It translates to CATSDQRGAYYNEQFF.

This clonotype was observed a handful of times. The V and J genes are TRBV24-1 and TRBJ2-1; D is unresolved. The CDR3 extends over 13 amino acids. From germline, CDR1 is KGHDR and CDR2 SFDVKD. V lost 7 bases and J 3 bases, leaving 9 bases between the germline ends. The CDR3 DNA reads TGTGCCACCAGCCCCAGACTCTACAATGAGCAGTTCTTC. As protein: CATSPRLYNEQFF.

CDR3 sequence reads: CASSYGWTSGGDTDTQYF. CDR3 in DNA: TGTGCCAGCAGTTACGGCTGGACTAGCGGGGGGGACACAGATACGCAGTATTTT. This chain connects TRBV6-2 or TRBV6-3 to TRBJ2-3; 15 bases align to TRBD2. The CDR3 spans 18 residues. V lost 2 bases to trimming and J lost 2 bases; unmatched junction nucleotides: 5. Germline CDR1 MNHEY, CDR2 SVGEGT.

The rearrangement uses TRBV7-9 and TRBJ2-2; no clear D gene. Germline CDR1 reads SEHNR; CDR2 reads FQNEAQ (reference sequence). Deletions cut 3 bases from V and 7 bases from J, with 15 bases between. This CDR3 has 15 amino acids. CDR3 region: CASSLGLGPIGELFF. CDR3 nucleotide sequence: TGTGCCAGCAGCTTGGGTCTGGGCCCCATCGGGGAGCTGTTTTTT.

The V call is TRBV24-1, the J call TRBJ2-5; D is perhaps TRBD1 (5 bases). Deletions cut 3 bases from V and 5 bases from J, with 15 bases between. Germline lookup yields CDR1 KGHDR and CDR2 SFDVKD. This CDR3 is built from 15 residues. The CDR3 here is CATSDHTGTRETQYF. DNA of the CDR3: TGTGCCACCAGTGATCACACAGGAACCCGGGAGACCCAGTACTTC.

This chain links TRBV13 with TRBJ1-5; D uncertain. CDR1 is PRHDT, CDR2 FYEKMQ, per germline (reference sequence). V was clipped by 9 bases and J by 5 bases, with 11 bases between them. CDR3 length: 12 amino acids. The chain's CDR3 is CASSMQDQPQHF. DNA of the CDR3: TGTGCCAGTAGTATGCAGGATCAGCCCCAGCATTTT.

This chain joins TRBV5-1 and TRBJ2-7; 7 bases are a match to TRBD2. The CDR3 has 13 residues. Germline assignment: CDR1 SGHRS and CDR2 YFSETQ. V was clipped by 5 bases and J by 5 bases; unmatched bases: 7. CDR3 DNA sequence: TGCGCCAGCAGATCGGGGGGTTGGGACGAGCAGTACTTC. This translates into CASRSGGWDEQYF.

This clonotype was seen at least ten times. This sequence joins TRBV6-5 and TRBJ2-7; no clear D. The CDR3 contains 11 residues. With 5 bases removed from V and 10 bases from J, the gap between germline ends came to 12 bases. CDR1 MNHEY and CDR2 SVGAGI come from the germline V gene. CDR3 sequence reads: CASSEKGYQYF. The CDR3 DNA reads TGTGCCAGCAGTGAGAAGGGTTATCAGTACTTC.

The chain combines TRBV5-1 with TRBJ1-1; D is unresolved. V was shortened by 5 bases and J by 1 base, with 9 bases between the two germline ends. The CDR3 length is 13 residues. Germline loops: CDR1 SGHRS, CDR2 YFSETQ. The CDR3 protein is CASSQLRNTEAFF. The CDR3, as DNA: TGCGCCAGCAGTCAACTCAGGAACACTGAAGCTTTCTTT. The entire variable domain, with the rest obtained from reference TRBV5-1 and TRBJ1-1, is as follows: KAGVTQTPRYLIKTRGQQVTLSCSPISGHRSVSWYQQTPGQGLQFLFEYFSETQRNKGNFPGRFSGRQFSNSRSEMNVSTLELGDSALYLCASSQLRNTEAFFGQGTRLTVV.

The count of this clonotype is one. It may be a read error: a sequence one base away is much more abundant. The rearrangement joins TRBV30 to TRBJ2-7; D possibly corresponds to TRBD2 (6 bases). CDR1 is GTSNPN and CDR2 is SVGIG in the germline V gene (reference sequence). The CDR3 extends over 15 amino acids. With 5 bases removed from V and 2 bases from J, the gap between germline ends came to 19 bases. The CDR3 region has the DNA TGTGCCTGGGGTTCAGGGAGGCGCGCCACCTACGAGCAGTACTTC. The encoded protein is CAWGSGRRATYEQYF.

This clonotype was seen ten or more times. This rearrangement joins TRBV25-1 to TRBJ1-6; 7 positions agree with TRBD1. The CDR3 sequence is 14 residues long. V lost 4 bases and J lost 10; bases outside the gene matches: 7. Germline V gene lookup returns CDR1 MGHDK and CDR2 SYGVNS. CDR3 in amino acids: CASSGTGLGSPLHF. CDR3 sequence (DNA): TGTGCCAGCAGTGGGACAGGCTTAGGGTCACCCCTCCACTTT.

This clonotype has only one observation. The chain uses TRBV7-3 and TRBJ2-7; D is perhaps TRBD2 (6 bases). From germline, CDR1 is SGHTA and CDR2 FQGTGA. The CDR3 consists of 14 residues. V lost 8 bases and J lost 2, with 16 bases in between. The chain's CDR3 is CASCCEGLTYEQYF. The CDR3, as DNA: TGTGCCAGCTGCTGTGAGGGACTCACCTACGAGCAGTACTTC.

The rearrangement links TRBV5-6 to TRBJ1-3; maybe TRBD1 (5 bases). V was trimmed by 2 bases and J by 4 bases, leaving 13 bases between them. Germline CDR1 and CDR2: SGHDT and YYEEEE. The CDR3 has 15 amino acids. CDR3 sequence reads: CASSLGGTRGNTIYF. The CDR3 DNA is TGTGCCAGCAGCTTAGGCGGGACTAGGGGAAACACCATATATTTT.

The gene calls are TRBV7-6 and TRBJ1-4; 9 positions match TRBD1. CDR1 and CDR2 from the germline V gene are SGHVS and FNYEAQ. The CDR3 covers 15 residues. Unmatched junction bases numbered 8, after V lost 6 bases and J lost 6 bases. The CDR3 nucleotides are TGTGCCAGCAGTTTCGAACAGGGGGCTGATGAAAAACTGTTTTTT. Encoded protein: CASSFEQGADEKLFF.

Regarding this clonotype: An end of the junction differs from the germline gene, which may be a read error. This sequence joins TRBV2 and TRBJ1-2; no firm D call. CDR1 SNHLY and CDR2 FYNNEI come from the germline V gene. This CDR3 has 14 residues. The chain's CDR3 is CASSESSSNYGYTF. CDR3 coding DNA: TGCGCCAGCAGTGAGTCCAGCTCTAACTATGGCTACACCTTC.